Included here is one T cell receptor beta chain sequence, with context. Antigen: not known. The data belong to a study of shared clonotypes between healthy human individuals. Study-wide background: There were three CD4 naive, three CD4 memory, two CD8 naive and one CD8 memory plates per donor.

General study points: Of the naive CD4 clonotypes, about 5% were shared across several donors.

Germline-derived CDR1 and CDR2 are SEHNR and FQNEAQ (reference sequence). V was shortened by 6 bases and J by 0 bases, with 11 bases between the two germline ends. This CDR3 contains 15 residues. Naive CD8 cells were CD45RO-negative, positively selected for CCR7, excluding terminally differentiated effector memory CD45RA+ cells. Genomic DNA belonging to each subset was distributed in equal measure over several immunoSEQ plates. Authors' analysis steps: With immunoSEQ giving junction-only sequences and no quality scores, filtering differed. TCRdb keeps only in-frame clones here, not all; method: immunoSEQ multiplex PCR. V and J calls and clone size are given by that table; D and trimming were obtained from the DNA. The sample contains roughly 2,000,000 clones, about 95% of which appear only once.

The rearrangement uses TRBV7-9 and TRBJ2-2, with TRBD1 as a possible D gene (6 bases). The specimen was naive CD8+ T cells sorted from blood. The clonotype comes from a young man in good health. CDR3 residues: CASRRQDANTGELFF. CDR3 sequence (DNA): TGTGCCAGCAGAAGACAGGACGCGAACACCGGGGAGCTGTTTTTT.